The sequence of this T cell receptor (beta chain) was determined in a study of neurological immune-mediated disorders. Whole-study results and caveats: As far as clinical or MRI features were concerned, none was associated with the multiple sclerosis repertoire cluster.

TCRdb recomputed calls from the 5' RACE reads with MiXCR, one row per CDR3 protein. The table has about 80,000 distinct CDR3 sequences, more than 5% seen once. The time point denotes: longitudinal time-point 2. The CDR3 has 12 residues. V was clipped by 9 bases and J by 5 bases, with 12 bases between them. Looked up from germline, CDR1 is KGHDR and CDR2 is SFDVKD. In its sample, this clonotype was seen many times. Its target is not known. The clonotype was recovered from a woman aged 55-69 years with multiple sclerosis. The sequenced material came from PBMCs. The chain links TRBV24-1 to TRBJ1-1; D remains unclear. The CDR3 coding sequence is TGTGCCACCGGGTCGATAGGGACTGAAGCTTTCTTT. This encodes CATGSIGTEAFF.